A selection of T cell receptor beta chains follows, all from one sample in a study of blood T cell repertoires in COVID-19. Profiling relied on immunoSEQ multiplex PCR, and the TCRdb table lists in-frame clones only, not all of them. The sample includes approximately 230,000 clones, around 82% of them seen just once. The sequencing sample was made of peripheral blood. Every receptor here comes from an older man with acute or convalescent COVID-19. The CDR3 runs from the conserved cysteine through the conserved F or W. D genes are given only for firm matches. Clone size appears in some rows only: once, few, many, or a class for an expanded clone.

>TRBJ2-7|TRBV6-5|few|TRBD1
CASSTDRGIYEQYF
TGTGCCAGCAGCACAGACAGGGGGATCTACGAGCAGTACTTC
>TRBJ1-4|TRBV5-1|NA|NA
CASSPLQPTNEKLFF
TGCGCCAGCAGCCCCTTACAGCCAACTAATGAAAAACTGTTTTTT
>TRBJ1-5|TRBV12-3/TRBV12-4|NA|NA
CASSLGGRTAGHF
TGTGCCAGCAGTTTAGGAGGACGCACCGCGGGGCATTTT
>TRBJ2-5|TRBV18|NA|NA
CASLSGTSMETQYF
TGTGCCAGCTTATCCGGGACAAGTATGGAGACCCAGTACTTC
>TRBJ2-3|TRBV7-9|NA|NA
CASSRPTGDTQYF
TGTGCCAGCAGCCGCCCGACGGGAGATACGCAGTATTTT
>TRBJ1-1|TRBV10-3|NA|NA
CAISSRGGTNTEAFF
TGTGCCATCAGTTCTCGGGGAGGGACTAACACTGAAGCTTTCTTT
>TRBJ1-6|TRBV6-5|NA|NA
CASSYSNSNSPLHF
TGTGCCAGCAGTTACTCGAACAGTAATTCACCCCTCCACTTT
>TRBJ2-2|TRBV27|NA|NA
CASSLWKRLRGGNTGELFF
TGTGCCAGCAGTTTATGGAAGAGATTGCGAGGGGGGAACACCGGGGAGCTGTTTTTT
>TRBJ1-3|TRBV4-2|NA|NA
CASSQDPGTPIGNTIYF
TGTGCCAGCAGCCAAGATCCAGGGACTCCGATCGGAAACACCATATATTTT
>TRBJ1-6|TRBV27|NA|NA
CASSFSGTSPNSPLHF
TGTGCCAGCAGTTTTTCCGGGACATCGCCGAATTCACCCCTCCACTTT
>TRBJ2-1|TRBV2|NA|NA
CASSETAAGWGEQFF
TGTGCCAGCAGTGAAACGGCCGCGGGATGGGGTGAGCAGTTCTTC
>TRBJ2-5|TRBV3-1/TRBV3-2|NA|TRBD2
CASSPASGGGTQYF
TGTGCCAGCAGCCCAGCTAGCGGAGGCGGGACCCAGTACTTC
>TRBJ2-5|TRBV9|few|TRBD2
CASSAQAGGIRETQYF
TGTGCCAGCAGCGCCCAGGCGGGAGGGATTAGGGAGACCCAGTACTTC
>TRBJ2-1|TRBV7-9|few|NA
CASSLLDNEQFF
TGTGCCAGCAGCTTACTTGACAATGAGCAGTTCTTC
>TRBJ2-7|TRBV27|NA|NA
CASLYEQYF
TGTGCCAGCCTCTACGAGCAGTACTTC
>TRBJ2-5|TRBV5-1|NA|NA
CASSLAGGSGTQYF
TGCGCCAGCAGCTTGGCCGGAGGGTCTGGGACCCAGTACTTC
>TRBJ1-1|TRBV10-3|NA|TRBD1
CAITTDREGTEAFF
TGTGCCATCACTACGGACAGGGAAGGGACTGAAGCTTTCTTT
>TRBJ2-1|TRBV7-2|NA|NA
CASSPKWGAQYYNEQFF
TGTGCCAGCAGCCCAAAATGGGGCGCCCAGTACTACAATGAGCAGTTCTTC
>TRBJ2-5|TRBV7-9|once|TRBD2
CASSFGGRRLETQYF
TGTGCCAGCAGCTTTGGCGGGAGGAGGTTGGAGACCCAGTACTTC
>TRBJ2-5|TRBV4-1|NA|NA
CASSQDFWRSASSKETQYF
TGCGCCAGCAGCCAAGATTTTTGGCGTTCGGCTAGTTCAAAGGAGACCCAGTACTTC
>TRBJ2-7|TRBV6-5|NA|TRBD2
CASRPPGTTYEQYF
TGTGCCAGCAGACCTCCCGGGACTACCTACGAGCAGTACTTC
>TRBJ1-5|TRBV7-8|NA|TRBD1
CASSLMGQGTNQPQHF
TGTGCCAGCAGCTTAATGGGACAGGGGACCAATCAGCCCCAGCATTTT
>TRBJ1-1|TRBV18|NA|NA
CASSPLDGANTEAFF
TGTGCCAGCTCACCCCTCGACGGAGCTAACACTGAAGCTTTCTTT
>TRBJ2-3|TRBV19|NA|TRBD2
CASSILMAGAADTQYF
TGTGCCAGTAGTATTCTTATGGCGGGAGCTGCAGATACGCAGTATTTT
>TRBJ1-6|TRBV5-4|NA|NA
CASSWSRGRTNSPLHF
TGTGCCAGCAGCTGGAGCCGGGGGAGAACTAATTCACCCCTCCACTTT
>TRBJ2-7|TRBV10-1|NA|NA
CASSEDSLNEQYF
TGCGCCAGCAGTGAGGACAGTCTCAACGAGCAGTACTTC
>TRBJ1-1|TRBV15|many|NA
CATSRVARANTEAFF
TGTGCCACCAGCAGAGTGGCCAGGGCGAACACTGAAGCTTTCTTT
>TRBJ2-7|TRBV7-2|NA|TRBD2
CASSWTGTSGGSNEQYF
TGTGCCAGCAGCTGGACCGGGACTAGCGGGGGATCTAACGAGCAGTACTTC
>TRBJ2-7|TRBV7-8|NA|TRBD2
CASTQAGGSINEQYF
TGTGCCAGCACCCAGGCAGGCGGGAGTATCAACGAGCAGTACTTC
>TRBJ1-5|TRBV10-3|NA|NA
CAISEYNGVGNQPQHF
TGTGCCATCAGTGAGTACAACGGGGTAGGCAATCAGCCCCAGCATTTT
>TRBJ1-6|TRBV9|NA|NA
CASSTQDTSTSPLHF
TGTGCCAGCAGCACTCAAGACACGTCTACTTCACCCCTCCACTTT
>TRBJ1-4|TRBV6-6|NA|TRBD1
CASSYKVQGNEKLFF
TGTGCCAGCAGTTACAAGGTACAGGGGAATGAAAAACTGTTTTTT
>TRBJ2-5|TRBV5-1|NA|TRBD2
CASSLVAGGEETQYF
TGCGCCAGCAGCTTGGTAGCGGGGGGAGAAGAGACCCAGTACTTC
>TRBJ1-1|TRBV5-4|few|NA
CASSLTGNTEAFF
TGTGCCAGCAGCCTGACAGGGAACACTGAAGCTTTCTTT
>TRBJ2-7|TRBV2|NA|NA
CASKRGSSYEQYF
TGTGCCAGCAAGCGCGGCAGCTCCTACGAGCAGTACTTC
>TRBJ2-7|TRBV6-8|NA|TRBD1
CASSYPGTGLLEQYF
TGTGCCAGCAGTTACCCCGGGACAGGGTTACTCGAGCAGTACTTC
>TRBJ2-1|TRBV19|NA|TRBD1
CASSVRDRGGNEQFF
TGTGCCAGTAGTGTCCGGGACAGGGGTGGCAATGAGCAGTTCTTC
>TRBJ2-5|TRBV5-1|NA|TRBD1
CASSPGTGEETQYF
TGCGCCAGCAGCCCTGGGACAGGGGAAGAGACCCAGTACTTC
>TRBJ1-1|TRBV28|NA|NA
CASSLQGKTEAFF
TGTGCCAGCAGTTTACAGGGGAAGACTGAAGCTTTCTTT
>TRBJ2-5|TRBV11-3|NA|NA
CASSLDRGTQYF
TGTGCCAGCAGCTTAGACAGAGGGACCCAGTACTTC
>TRBJ2-1|TRBV19|NA|NA
CASSIAGGLNEQFF
TGTGCCAGTAGTATAGCGGGGGGCCTCAATGAGCAGTTCTTC
>TRBJ1-5|TRBV19|NA|TRBD1
CASSRAGGQPQHF
TGTGCCAGTAGTCGGGCAGGGGGACAGCCCCAGCATTTT
>TRBJ2-3|TRBV3-1/TRBV3-2|NA|NA
CASGTTLAPADTQYF
TGTGCCAGCGGAACTACCCTAGCGCCCGCAGATACGCAGTATTTT
>TRBJ1-6|TRBV19|once|TRBD1
CASSNYPGTGNSPLHF
TGTGCCAGTAGTAACTACCCAGGGACAGGAAATTCACCCCTCCACTTT
>TRBJ2-5|TRBV29-1|NA|NA
CSVRDSAAETQYF
TGCAGCGTTAGGGACTCCGCGGCGGAGACCCAGTACTTC
>TRBJ2-5|TRBV2|once|NA
CASSESESGLETQYF
TGTGCCAGCAGTGAATCGGAATCGGGACTAGAGACCCAGTACTTC
>TRBJ1-5|TRBV30|few|TRBD1
CAWSAGGTGLNQPQHF
TGTGCCTGGAGTGCCGGGGGGACAGGGTTAAATCAGCCCCAGCATTTT
>TRBJ2-5|TRBV7-2|NA|TRBD2
CASSPYRLAGGQETQYF
TGTGCCAGCAGCCCTTACAGACTAGCGGGGGGACAAGAGACCCAGTACTTC
>TRBJ2-2|TRBV9|NA|TRBD1
CASSMPGQGASGELFF
TGTGCCAGCAGCATGCCGGGACAGGGGGCCTCCGGGGAGCTGTTTTTT
>TRBJ1-4|TRBV7-9|few|NA
CASSEQGVTNEKLFF
TGTGCCAGCAGCGAACAGGGCGTGACTAATGAAAAACTGTTTTTT
>TRBJ2-2|TRBV27|NA|NA
CASRQIRGTGELFF
TGTGCCAGCAGACAAATTAGGGGCACCGGGGAGCTGTTTTTT
>TRBJ2-7|TRBV28|NA|NA
CASSFAAGRINEQYF
TGTGCCAGCAGTTTCGCGGCAGGGAGGATAAACGAGCAGTACTTC
>TRBJ2-7|TRBV6-2/TRBV6-3|NA|NA
CASSYGQTYEQYF
TGTGCCAGCAGTTATGGTCAGACCTACGAGCAGTACTTC